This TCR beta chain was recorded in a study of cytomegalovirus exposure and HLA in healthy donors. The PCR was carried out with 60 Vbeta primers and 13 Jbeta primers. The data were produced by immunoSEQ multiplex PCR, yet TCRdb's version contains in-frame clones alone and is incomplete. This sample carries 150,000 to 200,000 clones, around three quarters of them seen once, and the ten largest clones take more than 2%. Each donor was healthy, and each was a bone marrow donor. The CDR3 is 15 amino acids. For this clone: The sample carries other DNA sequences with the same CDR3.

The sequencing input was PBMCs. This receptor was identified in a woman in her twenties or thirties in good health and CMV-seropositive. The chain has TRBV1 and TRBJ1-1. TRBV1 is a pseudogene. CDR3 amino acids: CTSSQDRRMRTEAFF. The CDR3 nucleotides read TGCACCAGCAGCCAAGATAGGCGGATGAGGACTGAAGCTTTCTTT.